The 26 T cell receptor beta chains listed next were all sequenced from one sample in a study of OX40 agonist ivuxolimab in advanced cancers. Assay used: immunoSEQ multiplex PCR; TCRdb lists only in-frame clones, some missing. The sample includes about 73,000 clones, approximately 90% of them seen just once. The sample consisted of CD4+ or CD8+ T cells sorted from blood, taken in a trial of the OX40 agonist ivuxolimab. These receptors were obtained from an adult with an advanced solid tumor such as melanoma, head and neck, liver or kidney cancer.

This clone was observed a single time. This sequence joins TRBV9 and TRBJ1-2; 9 bases align to TRBD1. This CDR3 region has 14 residues. Germline loops: CDR1 SGDLS, CDR2 YYNGEE. Trimming cost V 4 bases and J 6 bases; bases outside gene matches: 7. Here the CDR3 reads CASSPGTGIDGYTF. DNA of the CDR3: TGTGCCAGCAGCCCAGGGACAGGGATAGATGGCTACACCTTC.

The rearrangement links TRBV27 to TRBJ1-3; D gene uncertain. Germline CDR1 MNHEY, CDR2 SMNVEV (reference sequence). Trimming cost V 5 bases and J 1 base, with 9 bases left between them. This CDR3 contains 14 residues. The CDR3 sequence: CASSSRLSGNTIYF. The CDR3 DNA reads as TGTGCCAGCAGTAGCAGGCTGTCTGGAAACACCATATATTTT.

This clone was detected only once. V is TRBV5-6 and J is TRBJ2-7; D unresolved. The V end was cut by 2 bases, the J end by 5 bases, with 11 bases between. The CDR3 covers 13 residues. Germline CDR1 SGHDT, CDR2 YYEEEE. The CDR3 protein is CASSFGTVHEQYF. CDR3 coding DNA: TGTGCCAGCAGCTTTGGTACTGTCCACGAGCAGTACTTC.

The rearrangement links TRBV11-2 to TRBJ1-2; D unresolved. Trimming left V 3 bases short and J 2 bases short, with 7 bases between. The CDR3 is made up of 13 amino acids. CDR1 SGHAT and CDR2 FQNNGV come from the germline V gene. The CDR3 DNA reads TGTGCCAGCAGCTTTGCAGCAAACTATGGCTACACCTTC. The encoded protein is CASSFAANYGYTF.

The chain is built from TRBV9 and TRBJ1-1; 7 bases map to TRBD1. CDR3 length: 14 residues. Germline assignment: CDR1 SGDLS and CDR2 YYNGEE. J lost 2 bases, V lost 3 bases, and 4 bases had no gene match. CDR3: CASSGQGRNTEAFF. The CDR3, as DNA: TGTGCCAGCAGCGGACAGGGAAGAAACACTGAAGCTTTCTTT.

The gene calls are TRBV9 and TRBJ2-7; D perhaps matches TRBD2 (6 bases). Trimming took 3 bases from V and 2 from J, leaving 15 bases between them. The CDR3 runs to 15 residues. Per the germline V gene, CDR1 is SGDLS and CDR2 is YYNGEE. Here the CDR3 DNA reads TGTGCCAGCAGCGAAACGCCGGGGGTTACCTACGAGCAGTACTTC. Translation gives CASSETPGVTYEQYF.

This chain uses TRBV30 with TRBJ2-1, with 11 bases identical to TRBD1. This CDR3 has 12 residues. V dropped 5 bases and J dropped 8; count of bases not matched to a gene: 2. Germline V gene lookup returns CDR1 GTSNPN and CDR2 SVGIG (reference sequence). The CDR3 spells CAWGDRGDEQFF. The CDR3, as DNA: TGTGCCTGGGGGGACAGGGGGGATGAGCAGTTCTTC.

The V call is TRBV7-9, the J call TRBJ2-7; 13 bases agree with TRBD2. CDR1 and CDR2 (germline): SEHNR, FQNEAQ (reference sequence). The V segment lost 5 bases and the J segment 2 bases; nucleotides outside the gene matches: 6. CDR3 length: 16 residues. CDR3 loop: CASSQPGTSGTYEQYF. CDR3 coding DNA: TGTGCCAGCAGCCAACCTGGGACTAGCGGGACCTACGAGCAGTACTTC.

The chain links TRBV30 to TRBJ2-7; D is perhaps TRBD2 (5 bases). Looked up from germline, CDR1 is GTSNPN and CDR2 is SVGIG (reference sequence). V dropped 7 bases and J dropped 3 bases, with 10 bases sitting between them. This CDR3 is 11 amino acids long. The CDR3 DNA follows: TGTGCCTCTGGCCGGGACTACGAGCAGTACTTC. This codes for CASGRDYEQYF.

The rearrangement joins TRBV28 to TRBJ1-5; 8 bases line up with TRBD1. The V and J ends lost 2 bases and 3 bases, in that order; junction bases with no gene match: 12. The CDR3 sequence is 18 residues long. Germline V CDR1 and CDR2: MDHEN, SYDVKM. This CDR3 is CASSLTTGAGGVNQPQHF. CDR3 DNA: TGTGCCAGCAGTTTAACAACCGGGGCAGGGGGCGTCAATCAGCCCCAGCATTTT.

With regard to this clone: The junction and the germline gene differ at one end; a read error may be behind it. The J gene is TRBJ1-4, the V gene TRBV18, with a tentative D call TRBD1 (6 bases). The CDR3 has 12 amino acids. Germline CDR1 is KGHSH and CDR2 is LQKENI. CDR3 protein: CASSPRGHHRAF. The CDR3 region has the DNA TGTGCCAGCTCACCCCGGGGCCACCACAGGGCATTT. The whole variable domain, remainder taken from reference TRBV18 and TRBJ1-4, is NAGVMQNPRHLVRRRGQEARLRCSPMKGHSHVYWYRQLPEEGLKFMVYLQKENIIDESGMPKERFSAEFPKEGPSILRIQQVVRGDSAAYFCASSPRGHHRAFGSGTQLSVL.

The chain links TRBV28 to TRBJ2-1; 7 bases are shared with TRBD2. The ends lost 3 bases at V and 5 bases at J; junction bases unmatched: 7. Per the germline V gene, CDR1 is MDHEN and CDR2 is SYDVKM. This CDR3 has 15 residues. The CDR3 nucleotides read TGTGCCAGCAGTTTTCTAGCGGTCGGAGACAATGAGCAGTTCTTC. This sequence encodes CASSFLAVGDNEQFF.

In DNA form, the CDR3 reads TGTGCCAGCAGCTTGGGTCAGGGGGGAGTCGCTGAAAAACTGTTTTTT. Encoded protein: CASSLGQGGVAEKLFF. The chain couples TRBV5-4 to TRBJ1-4; 7 bases match TRBD1. The CDR3 is made up of 16 amino acids. Germline V gene lookup returns CDR1 SGHNT and CDR2 YYREEE (reference sequence). The ends lost 0 bases at V and 7 bases at J; junction bases unmatched: 9. Full variable domain (rest looked up from reference TRBV5-4 and TRBJ1-4): ETGVTQSPTHLIKTRGQQVTLRCSSQSGHNTVSWYQQALGQGPQFIFQYYREEENGRGNFPPRFSGLQFPNYSSELNVNALELDDSALYLCASSLGQGGVAEKLFFGSGTQLSVL.

The chain joins TRBV7-9 to TRBJ2-7, with 8 bases aligning to TRBD2. J was trimmed by 2 bases and V by 1 base; bases with no gene match: 4. The CDR3 runs to 15 residues. Germline V CDR1 and CDR2: SEHNR, FQNEAQ (reference sequence). The CDR3: CASSLEAGATYEQYF. The CDR3 nucleotides read TGTGCCAGCAGCTTAGAAGCGGGGGCGACCTACGAGCAGTACTTC.

The chain employs TRBV30 and TRBJ1-4; D gene ambiguous. Germline CDR1 is GTSNPN and CDR2 is SVGIG (reference sequence). V was shortened by 3 bases and J by 7 bases, with 9 bases between the two germline ends. There are 12 residues in the CDR3. The CDR3 loop is CAWRVFREKLFF. CDR3 coding DNA: TGTGCCTGGAGGGTCTTTCGTGAAAAACTGTTTTTT.

The J gene is TRBJ2-3, the V gene TRBV2; D gene uncertain. This CDR3 has 14 residues. CDR1 SNHLY and CDR2 FYNNEI come from the germline V gene. V gave up 8 bases and J gave up 3 bases, with 15 bases separating them. Written as DNA, the CDR3 is TGTGCCAGCGAAGATTTTCCCCAGACAGATACGCAGTATTTT. Amino acids: CASEDFPQTDTQYF.

The chain combines TRBV28 with TRBJ2-3; 9 bases are shared with TRBD2. J lost 2 bases, V lost 2 bases, and 2 bases had no gene match. CDR1 is MDHEN and CDR2 is SYDVKM in the germline V gene. The CDR3 consists of 15 residues. CDR3 amino acids: CASSLKREDTDTQYF. Here the CDR3 DNA reads TGTGCCAGCAGTTTAAAGCGGGAGGACACAGATACGCAGTATTTT.

This clone has just one count. The V gene is TRBV27, the J gene TRBJ2-1, with a tentative D call TRBD2 (5 bases). The V end lost 3 bases, the J end lost 9 bases, and 9 bases lay between the germline ends. CDR1 and CDR2 from the germline V gene are MNHEY and SMNVEV (reference sequence). This CDR3 has 12 amino acids. The CDR3 DNA reads as TGTGCCAGCAGTTTGGGAGCAGGTGAGCAGTTCTTC. Translating gives CASSLGAGEQFF.

The CDR3 nucleotides read TGTGCCAGCAGCTTAGGATTCCAGGACAGGGAGAGCAATCAGCCCCAGCATTTT. This codes for CASSLGFQDRESNQPQHF. J is TRBJ1-5 and V is TRBV7-3, with 8 bases that match TRBD1. V lost 2 bases and J lost 1; bases outside the gene matches: 10. Looked up from germline, CDR1 is SGHTA and CDR2 is FQGTGA. This CDR3 contains 18 residues.

This clone was observed a few times. The CDR3 DNA follows: TGCGCCAGCAGTGATTGGCGGGGTGAAGCTTTCTTT. This sequence encodes CASSDWRGEAFF. This chain joins TRBV10-1 and TRBJ1-1; no reliable D call. V was shortened by 3 bases and J by 7 bases, with 9 bases between the two germline ends. The CDR3 is 12 residues long. Germline CDR1 and CDR2: WNHNN and SYGVQD (reference sequence).

The genes are TRBV7-6 and TRBJ2-5; 14 positions agree with TRBD2. After removal of 5 bases from V and 1 base from J, the junction contained 9 bases not matched to a gene. The CDR3 is 18 amino acids. Germline assignment: CDR1 SGHVS and CDR2 FNYEAQ. CDR3 bases: TGTGCCAGCAGCCTACGGGGACTAGCGGGGGAGGGCCAAGAGACCCAGTACTTC. Translating it yields CASSLRGLAGEGQETQYF.

J is TRBJ2-7 and V is TRBV29-1; a possible D gene is TRBD2 (5 bases). The CDR3 consists of 12 residues. The V end was cut by 1 base, the J end by 6 bases, with 10 bases between. CDR1 is SQVTM, CDR2 ANQGSEA, per germline. CDR3 DNA: TGCAGCGTTGAAGTCGGGGTCCGCGAGCAGTACTTC. Its translation is CSVEVGVREQYF.

This rearrangement joins TRBV4-2 to TRBJ2-7; either TRBD1 or TRBD2 may fit D (5 bases each). The germline gives CDR1 LGHNA, CDR2 YNFKEQ. Trimming removed 3 bases at V and 2 bases at J, with 14 bases between. CDR3 length equals 15 residues. The CDR3 DNA is TGTGCCAGCAGCCAGCGAAGGGACGGCGCCTACGAGCAGTACTTC. Translating it yields CASSQRRDGAYEQYF.

The table lists this clone with a count of one. The chain recombines TRBV5-1 with TRBJ2-2; TRBD2 matches at 8 bases. This CDR3 comprises 18 residues. The junction had 13 bases not matched to a gene; V was cut back by 1 base and J by 5 bases. Germline CDR1 and CDR2: SGHRS and YFSETQ. The DNA of the CDR3 is TGCGCCAGCAGCTTGAGGATAGCGGGGCCACCGGGGACCGGGGAGCTGTTTTTT. Translated, it gives CASSLRIAGPPGTGELFF.

The chain employs TRBV27 and TRBJ2-7, with 11 bases matching TRBD2. The V segment lost 4 bases and the J segment 4 bases; nucleotides outside the gene matches: 9. The CDR3 consists of 16 residues. CDR1 MNHEY and CDR2 SMNVEV come from the germline V gene (reference sequence). The CDR3 nucleotides read TGTGCCAGCAGTTATTCTCCTAGCGGGAGGAGGTACGAGCAGTACTTC. Amino acids: CASSYSPSGRRYEQYF.

The J gene is TRBJ1-2, the V gene TRBV5-8, with no clear D. The germline V and J ends were trimmed by 6 bases and 8 bases, with 17 bases remaining between them. This CDR3 region has 13 residues. The V gene's germline CDR1 is SGHTS and CDR2 YDEGEE. CDR3 sequence reads: CASTPVGLGGYTF. The CDR3 DNA follows: TGTGCCAGCACCCCAGTGGGATTAGGGGGCTACACCTTC. Filled out from reference TRBV5-8 and TRBJ1-2, the complete variable domain reads EAGVTQSPTHLIKTRGQQATLRCSPISGHTSVYWYQQALGLGLQFLLWYDEGEERNRGNFPPRFSGRQFPNYSSELNVNALELEDSALYLCASTPVGLGGYTFGSGTRLTVV.